The subject of this entry is one T cell receptor beta chain. Its specificity is unknown. The data stem from a study of cytomegalovirus exposure and HLA in healthy donors. General study results and limits: There were around 160 TCR beta chains listed as cytomegalovirus-associated.

PCR was performed using 60 Vbeta and 13 Jbeta primers. Here immunoSEQ multiplex PCR was the method, and the copy in TCRdb shows in-frame clones only, minus some. Among 130,000 to 150,000 clones listed, about 80% were seen once. The trim removed 0 bases at V and 0 bases at J, leaving 1 base unmatched. The CDR3 runs to 14 residues. Germline V lookup: CDR1 GTSNPN, CDR2 SVGIG (reference sequence). The donors (healthy individuals) were bone marrow donors. The receptor's source is a man between 40 and 49 years old in good health and CMV-seronegative. The chain is built from TRBV30 and TRBJ1-1, with TRBD1 identical over 7 bases. The sequencing sample was made of PBMCs. The CDR3 here is CAWSVGTVNTEAFF. In DNA form, the CDR3 reads TGTGCCTGGAGTGTAGGGACAGTGAACACTGAAGCTTTCTTT.